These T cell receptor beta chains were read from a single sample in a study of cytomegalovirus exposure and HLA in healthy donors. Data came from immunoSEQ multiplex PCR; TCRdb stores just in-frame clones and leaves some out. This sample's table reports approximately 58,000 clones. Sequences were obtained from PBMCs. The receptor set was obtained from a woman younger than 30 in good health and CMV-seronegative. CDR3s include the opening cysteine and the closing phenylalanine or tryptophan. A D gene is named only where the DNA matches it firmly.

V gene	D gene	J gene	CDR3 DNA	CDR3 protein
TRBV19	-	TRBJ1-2	TGTGCCAGTAGTATCGGTTTCGGAGCTAACTATGGCTACACCTTC	CASSIGFGANYGYTF
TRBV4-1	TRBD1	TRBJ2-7	TGCGCCAGCAGCCAAGCCGGGACAGGGGCCTACGAGCAGTACTTC	CASSQAGTGAYEQYF
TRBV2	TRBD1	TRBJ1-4	TGTGCCAGCAGTGAATTGACAGGGTCTAATGAAAAACTGTTTTTT	CASSELTGSNEKLFF
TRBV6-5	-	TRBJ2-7	TGTGCCAGCAGTTACCTCCCCGCCTACGAGCAGTACTTC	CASSYLPAYEQYF
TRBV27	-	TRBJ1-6	TGTGCCAGCAGTTTCACTTCCCGGACAGCCTATAATTCACCCCTCCACTTT	CASSFTSRTAYNSPLHF
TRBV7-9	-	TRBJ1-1	TGTGCCAGCAGCCCGGACAGTACTGAAGCTTTCTTT	CASSPDSTEAFF
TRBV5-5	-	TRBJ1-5	TGTGCCAGCAGCTTGGTAGGGACAAGCAATCAGCCCCAGCATTTT	CASSLVGTSNQPQHF
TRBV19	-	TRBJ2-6	TGTGCCAGTGCCCCCCAGGCAGGCTCAGGGGCCAACGTCCTGACTTTC	CASAPQAGSGANVLTF
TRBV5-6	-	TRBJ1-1	TGTGCCAGCAGCTTAATGGACTTTCAGGTTGAAGCTTTCTTT	CASSLMDFQVEAFF
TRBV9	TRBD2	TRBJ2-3	TGTGCCAGCAGCGGTGAGTCTCTAGCGGGAGGGCCAGATACGCAGTATTTT	CASSGESLAGGPDTQYF
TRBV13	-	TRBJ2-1	TGTGCCAGCAGCTTAGAAGGCCAGGGTGAAAATGAGCAGTTCTTC	CASSLEGQGENEQFF
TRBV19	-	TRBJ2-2	TGTGCCAGCGAACGGAGTCGGAACACCGGGGAGCTGTTTTTT	CASERSRNTGELFF
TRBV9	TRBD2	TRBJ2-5	TGTGCCAGCAGCGTCGCGGGAGGCCTGAGAGAGACCCAGTACTTC	CASSVAGGLRETQYF
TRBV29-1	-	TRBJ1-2	TGCAGCGTTCGGGAGGCAGACTATGGCTACACCTTC	CSVREADYGYTF
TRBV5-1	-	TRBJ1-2	TGCGCCAGCAGTAGTAATGAGGGTTCATATGGCTACACCTTC	CASSSNEGSYGYTF
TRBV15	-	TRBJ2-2	TGTGCCAGCGGGCGGCTATCGGCCGGAACAACCGGGGAGCTGTTTTTT	CASGRLSAGTTGELFF
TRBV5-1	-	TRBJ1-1	TGCGCCAGCAGCTTGTCTGCGGGGACTGAAGCTTTCTTT	CASSLSAGTEAFF
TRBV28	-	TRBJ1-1	TGTGCCAGCAGTTTATCAGAGCGCACTGAAGCTTTCTTT	CASSLSERTEAFF
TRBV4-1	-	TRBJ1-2	TGCGCCAGCAGCCCGGGGAGTTATGGCTACACCTTC	CASSPGSYGYTF
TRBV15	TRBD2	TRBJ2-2	TGTGCCACCAGCGTACGGACTAGCGGGAGCTTTACCGGGGAGCTGTTTTTT	CATSVRTSGSFTGELFF
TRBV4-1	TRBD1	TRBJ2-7	TGCGCCAGCAGCCGACCCGGGACAGGGCTCTACGAGCAGTACTTC	CASSRPGTGLYEQYF
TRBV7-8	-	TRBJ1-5	TGTGCCAGCAGCTCTCCCGCGGCGGCGGGCAATCAGCCCCAGCATTTT	CASSSPAAAGNQPQHF